This TCR beta chain is drawn from a study of cytomegalovirus exposure and HLA in healthy donors. This clone is medium-sized within its sample. CDR3 length equals 17 residues. PCR involved 60 Vbeta and 13 Jbeta primers. The data were produced by immunoSEQ multiplex PCR, yet TCRdb's version contains in-frame clones alone and is incomplete. The sample shows just under 45,000 clones, 45% to 60% of them seen only once. This chain connects TRBV21-1 to TRBJ1-1; the table gives TRBD1 as D, unverified against the DNA. TRBV21-1 is annotated as a pseudogene. The sequence came from a man aged 55 to 70 in good health and CMV-seronegative. The specimen was PBMCs. CDR3 amino acids: CASSKTGGDLGNTEAFF. The CDR3 region has the DNA TGTGCCAGCAGCAAGACAGGGGGTGATCTCGGGAACACTGAAGCTTTCTTT.